A single sample is the source of the 21 T cell receptor beta chains below, sequenced in a study of T cell changes during pregnancy in multiple sclerosis. Profiled with immunoSEQ multiplex PCR; TCRdb holds only in-frame clones, not every one. The sample lists around 70,000 clones; approximately 94% were seen once. Sample: peripheral blood, taken in the third trimester of pregnancy. These receptors were taken from a female donor with multiple sclerosis, enrolled in a pregnancy study.

The chain links TRBV5-3 to TRBJ1-3; no clear D gene. TRBV5-3 is given ORF status, its function remaining uncertain. Trimming took 1 base from V and 0 from J, leaving 8 bases between them. The CDR3 has 15 amino acids. The CDR3 loop is CARSLWQNSGNTIYF. Written as DNA, the CDR3 is TGTGCCAGAAGCTTGTGGCAGAACTCTGGAAACACCATATATTTT.

V and J are TRBV10-3 and TRBJ2-5; TRBD1 agrees at 10 bases. The junction had 6 bases not matched to a gene; V was cut back by 4 bases and J by 4 bases. The V gene's germline CDR1 is ENHRY and CDR2 SYGVKD. The CDR3 spans 15 residues. The CDR3 spells CAISAARDRGETQYF. CDR3 coding DNA: TGTGCCATCAGTGCGGCGCGGGACAGGGGAGAGACCCAGTACTTC.

The V and J genes are TRBV18 and TRBJ1-4; TRBD1 agrees at 10 bases. This CDR3 comprises 19 residues. After removal of 2 bases from V and 5 bases from J, the junction contained 14 bases not matched to a gene. From germline, CDR1 is KGHSH and CDR2 LQKENI. The CDR3 loop is CASSPFSPQPGQGNEKLFF. DNA for the CDR3: TGTGCCAGCTCACCATTCTCCCCACAGCCGGGACAGGGGAATGAAAAACTGTTTTTT.

The gene calls are TRBV2 and TRBJ2-3; 13 bases line up with TRBD2. CDR1 SNHLY and CDR2 FYNNEI come from the germline V gene. J lost 4 bases, V lost 4 bases, and 29 bases had no gene match. The CDR3 is 24 amino acids. CDR3 protein: CASSGYGDRENRTSGGRFSDTQYF. In DNA form, the CDR3 reads TGTGCCAGCAGTGGGTATGGGGACAGGGAAAATCGGACTAGCGGGGGTAGGTTCTCAGATACGCAGTATTTT.

The genes are TRBV29-1 and TRBJ1-1; a weak D match, TRBD1 (6 bases). The CDR3 runs 14 residues. V dropped 7 bases and J dropped 0 bases, with 15 bases sitting between them. Germline loops: CDR1 SQVTM, CDR2 ANQGSEA. The CDR3 loop reads CSATGVIMNTEAFF. CDR3 nucleotide sequence: TGCAGCGCGACAGGAGTAATCATGAACACTGAAGCTTTCTTT.

This clone was detected once. CDR3 coding DNA: TGTGCCAGCCTAAGACAGGGAAGCACCGGGGAGCTGTTTTTT. Its translation is CASLRQGSTGELFF. The chain has TRBV19 and TRBJ2-2; TRBD1 aligns across 7 bases. The CDR3 length is 14 residues. Germline assignment: CDR1 LNHDA and CDR2 SQIVND (reference sequence). J was trimmed by 4 bases and V by 9 bases; bases with no gene match: 8.

The chain links TRBV18 to TRBJ1-1, with TRBD1 matching 9 bases. This CDR3 is 14 amino acids long. The germline gives CDR1 KGHSH, CDR2 LQKENI. With 5 bases clipped from V and 3 bases from J, the junction kept 4 bases outside the gene matches. CDR3 bases: TGTGCCAGCTCAGTGGGACAGGGCGACACTGAAGCTTTCTTT. This sequence encodes CASSVGQGDTEAFF.

The rearrangement joins TRBV9 to TRBJ1-6; 8 bases match TRBD1. This CDR3 has 14 residues. Unmatched junction bases numbered 2, after V lost 2 bases and J lost 7 bases. Germline V gives CDR1 SGDLS, CDR2 YYNGEE. CDR3 coding DNA: TGTGCCAGCAGCGTCAGGGGGCAGAATTCACCCCTCCACTTT. As protein: CASSVRGQNSPLHF.

V usage is TRBV6-6 and J usage is TRBJ2-2, with D unclear. The CDR3 has 12 amino acids. V was shortened by 6 bases and J by 6 bases, with 8 bases between the two germline ends. Germline V lookup: CDR1 MNHNY, CDR2 SVGAGI (reference sequence). CDR3 DNA sequence: TGTGCCAGCAGCACCCTATCCGGGGAGCTGTTTTTT. Translation: CASSTLSGELFF.

Remarks on this clone: One end of the junction fails to match germline, which may point to a read error. The rearrangement uses TRBV7-9 and TRBJ2-7; TRBD1 agrees at 7 bases. Germline loops: CDR1 SEHNR, CDR2 FQNEAQ (reference sequence). The CDR3 is made up of 12 amino acids. The CDR3 nucleotides read TGTGCCAGCAGCTTAGTCATGGGGACAGCCATCTTC. It codes for CASSLVMGTAIF. Filled out from reference TRBV7-9 and TRBJ2-7, the complete variable domain reads DTGVSQNPRHKITKRGQNVTFRCDPISEHNRLYWYRQTLGQGPEFLTYFQNEAQLEKSRLLSDRFSAERPKGSFSTLEIQRTEQGDSAMYLCASSLVMGTAIFGPGTRLTVT.

J is TRBJ1-2 and V is TRBV5-4, with D maybe TRBD1 (6 bases). CDR1 is SGHNT and CDR2 is YYREEE in the germline V gene (reference sequence). V lost 0 bases and J 6 bases, leaving 12 bases between the germline ends. CDR3 length equals 14 residues. CDR3 DNA sequence: TGTGCCAGCAGCTTGGACCCAGGGGATGATGGCTACACCTTC. Residues: CASSLDPGDDGYTF.

For the CDR3, the DNA is TGTGCCAGCAGTCCCACCCGACAGCGCTGGATTGAAGCTTTCTTT. Its translation is CASSPTRQRWIEAFF. J is TRBJ1-1 and V is TRBV7-2; TRBD1 is a possible D gene (5 bases). CDR1 SGHTA and CDR2 FQGNSA come from the germline V gene. This CDR3 comprises 15 residues. V lost 6 bases and J lost 7, with 21 bases in between.

V usage is TRBV18 and J usage is TRBJ2-1; D is unresolved. Trimming left V 0 bases short and J 7 bases short, with 7 bases between. Germline V gives CDR1 KGHSH, CDR2 LQKENI. This CDR3 is 13 amino acids long. The CDR3: CASSPPIANEQFF. The CDR3 nucleotides read TGTGCCAGCTCACCACCGATAGCTAATGAGCAGTTCTTC.

As regards this clone: Other DNA variants within this sample encode the same CDR3. This sequence joins TRBV7-2 and TRBJ1-2, with D tentatively TRBD1 (5 bases). CDR3 size: 14 residues. The V end lost 0 bases, the J end lost 4 bases, and 9 bases lay between the germline ends. Looked up from germline, CDR1 is SGHTA and CDR2 is FQGNSA. CDR3 protein: CASSLAPTGYGYTF. The CDR3 nucleotides read TGTGCCAGCAGCTTAGCCCCCACAGGCTATGGCTACACCTTC.

This sequence joins TRBV5-1 and TRBJ2-3; TRBD2 matches 8 bases. The CDR3 is 15 residues long. CDR1 and CDR2 (germline): SGHRS, YFSETQ. Unmatched junction bases numbered 2, after V lost 1 base and J lost 1 base. The CDR3 nucleotides read TGCGCCAGCAGCTTGACGGGGGGGCGCACAGATACGCAGTATTTT. Translation gives CASSLTGGRTDTQYF.

The J gene is TRBJ1-6, the V gene TRBV5-6; D is unresolved. The V end was cut by 1 base, the J end by 5 bases, with 7 bases between. The CDR3 totals 14 residues. The germline CDR1 and CDR2 sequences are SGHDT and YYEEEE. The CDR3 DNA reads as TGTGCCAGCAGCTTGACACTAAATAATTCACCCCTCCACTTT. Protein product: CASSLTLNNSPLHF.

This chain connects TRBV18 to TRBJ2-7, with 9 nucleotides matching TRBD1. CDR3 length: 14 amino acids. Germline V CDR1 and CDR2: KGHSH, LQKENI. Unmatched junction bases numbered 1, after V lost 3 bases and J lost 1 base. The chain's CDR3 is CASSPGTGSYEQYF. The CDR3 DNA reads as TGTGCCAGCTCACCCGGGACAGGGTCCTACGAGCAGTACTTC.

This chain uses TRBV9 with TRBJ1-2, with D unclear. With 0 bases removed from V and 3 bases from J, the gap between germline ends came to 9 bases. Germline assignment: CDR1 SGDLS and CDR2 YYNGEE. This CDR3 has 14 residues. CDR3 sequence (DNA): TGTGCCAGCAGCGTAGACAGCCCAGACTATGGCTACACCTTC. It translates to CASSVDSPDYGYTF.

The chain couples TRBV9 to TRBJ2-3; D uncertain. Germline V gene data show CDR1 as SGDLS and CDR2 as YYNGEE. V lost 6 bases to trimming and J lost 0 bases, with 11 bases between them. The CDR3 is made up of 14 amino acids. The CDR3 DNA sequence: TGTGCCAGCAAGGAAGCGCTTAGCACAGATACGCAGTATTTT. It codes for CASKEALSTDTQYF.

The V and J genes are TRBV4-3 and TRBJ1-2; 11 positions agree with TRBD1. The CDR3 is 15 residues long. After removal of 7 bases from V and 8 bases from J, the junction contained 12 bases not matched to a gene. The V gene's germline CDR1 is LGHNA and CDR2 YSLEER. CDR3 DNA sequence: TGCGCCAGCAACCGACTGGGACAGGGGGTGGCGGGCTACACCTTC. This encodes CASNRLGQGVAGYTF.

V gene TRBV6-6 combines with J gene TRBJ1-4; unclear D gene. The CDR3 totals 15 residues. V gave up 6 bases and J gave up 4 bases, with 15 bases separating them. Germline V gene lookup returns CDR1 MNHNY and CDR2 SVGAGI (reference sequence). CDR3 sequence reads: CASRQTHPGNEKLFF. The CDR3 DNA is TGTGCCAGCAGACAAACCCACCCGGGTAATGAAAAACTGTTTTTT.